A single sample is the source of the 6 T cell receptor beta chains below, sequenced in a study of blood T cell repertoires in COVID-19 (dated by TCRdb to between 2020 and 2021). The library was produced with the immunoSEQ multiplex PCR assay. TCRdb re-hosts the immuneACCESS table, in-frame sequences only. Its copies lack some clones; in the studies checked, an unresolved V gene accounts for under half of them, and the cause for the rest is not known. In all, the sample holds some 140,000 clones, and around 83% of those were seen once. The ten largest clones add up to around 3.1% of the sample. The sample consisted of peripheral blood. These receptors came from a woman at least 80 years old with acute or convalescent COVID-19.

The chain combines TRBV3-1 (or the pseudogene TRBV3-2) with TRBJ1-1; weak D call: TRBD1 (5 bases). V was shortened by 0 bases and J by 2 bases, with 13 bases between the two germline ends. CDR3 length equals 16 residues. Germline V gene sequence: CDR1 LGHDT, CDR2 YNNKEL (reference sequence). CDR3 residues: CASSQDRGTRNTEAFF. In nucleotides, the CDR3 is TGTGCCAGCAGCCAAGACCGGGGGACGAGAAACACTGAAGCTTTCTTT.

This clone was counted only a few times. This chain connects TRBV19 to TRBJ1-5; D is unresolved. Trimming shortened V by 3 bases and J by 3 bases, and 12 bases separated the two germline ends. CDR1 LNHDA and CDR2 SQIVND come from the germline V gene (reference sequence). This CDR3 region has 15 residues. The CDR3 nucleotides read TGTGCCAGTAGTATCACGGCAGACTCCAATCAGCCCCAGCATTTT. Amino acids: CASSITADSNQPQHF.

The table lists this clone with a count of one. The chain joins TRBV2 to TRBJ2-3; 12 bases line up with TRBD2. The CDR3 is 15 residues long. The germline CDR1 and CDR2 sequences are SNHLY and FYNNEI. V gave up 3 bases and J gave up 4 bases; unmatched junction bases: 2. CDR3 nucleotide sequence: TGTGCCAGCAGTGAGACTAGCGGGGGTTCAGATACGCAGTATTTT. Residues: CASSETSGGSDTQYF. The whole variable domain, filled in from reference TRBV2 and TRBJ2-3, reads EPEVTQTPSHQVTQMGQEVILRCVPISNHLYFYWYRQILGQKVEFLVSFYNNEISEKSEIFDDQFSVERPDGSNFTLKIRSTKLEDSAMYFCASSETSGGSDTQYFGPGTRLTVL.

The genes are TRBV7-2 and TRBJ1-2; 10 bases are shared with TRBD1. V shed 4 bases, J shed 10 bases, and the junction held 9 bases outside the gene matches. Germline CDR1 SGHTA, CDR2 FQGNSA. The CDR3 spans 14 residues. Here the CDR3 reads CASSSTGTGASYTF. The CDR3 bases are TGTGCCAGCAGCTCGACCGGGACAGGGGCTTCCTACACCTTC. The variable domain in full, with the rest retrieved from reference TRBV7-2 and TRBJ1-2, is GAGVSQSPSNKVTEKGKDVELRCDPISGHTALYWYRQSLGQGLEFLIYFQGNSAPDKSGLPSDRFSAERTGGSVSTLTIQRTQQEDSAVYLCASSSTGTGASYTFGSGTRLTVV.

The chain recombines TRBV19 with TRBJ2-1; the match to TRBD2 covers 9 bases. CDR1 is LNHDA and CDR2 is SQIVND in the germline V gene (reference sequence). Trimming took 5 bases from V and 7 from J; bases not matched to a gene: 24. The CDR3 has 20 amino acids. This CDR3 reads CASSLQGSGLAGAYSNEQFF. In DNA form, the CDR3 reads TGTGCCAGTAGTTTACAGGGGTCCGGATTAGCGGGGGCCTATAGTAATGAGCAGTTCTTC. Using reference TRBV19 and TRBJ2-1 for the parts outside the CDR3, the full variable domain is DGGITQSPKYLFRKEGQNVTLSCEQNLNHDAMYWYRQDPGQGLRLIYYSQIVNDFQKGDIAEGYSVSREKKESFPLTVTSAQKNPTAFYLCASSLQGSGLAGAYSNEQFFGPGTRLTVL.

This chain connects TRBV5-5 to TRBJ1-4; D gene uncertain. The CDR3 runs to 15 residues. The V gene's germline CDR1 is SGHKS and CDR2 YYEKEE (reference sequence). V was shortened by 0 bases and J by 7 bases, with 13 bases between the two germline ends. The DNA of the CDR3 is TGTGCCAGCAGCTTGGTTCCAGTCGGCGGTGAAAAACTGTTTTTT. It codes for CASSLVPVGGEKLFF.